Described below is a single T cell receptor (beta chain) sequence and its context. Its target is not known. The sample is drawn from a study of graft-versus-host responses after intestinal transplantation. Study-level information: Among the recipients, all got anti-thymocyte globulin induction and then tacrolimus and steroids for roughly three years.

The CDR3 contains 13 residues. Germline V CDR1 and CDR2: MNHEY, SVGAGI. V lost 1 base and J 4 bases, leaving 6 bases between the germline ends. Sequencing was performed with immunoSEQ multiplex PCR; in TCRdb, only in-frame clones are kept and a portion is missing. The table lists tens of thousands of clones, under 95% of them singletons, with roughly 2% in the top ten. The chain combines TRBV6-5 with TRBJ2-3; no reliable D call. Sequencing was performed on unstimulated CD8+ T cells sorted from spleen or lymph node cells, taken before intestinal transplant. The sequence derives from a human donor who received an intestinal transplant. CDR3 sequence reads: CASSYWPSDTQYF. The CDR3 region has the DNA TGTGCCAGCAGTTACTGGCCATCAGATACGCAGTATTTT.